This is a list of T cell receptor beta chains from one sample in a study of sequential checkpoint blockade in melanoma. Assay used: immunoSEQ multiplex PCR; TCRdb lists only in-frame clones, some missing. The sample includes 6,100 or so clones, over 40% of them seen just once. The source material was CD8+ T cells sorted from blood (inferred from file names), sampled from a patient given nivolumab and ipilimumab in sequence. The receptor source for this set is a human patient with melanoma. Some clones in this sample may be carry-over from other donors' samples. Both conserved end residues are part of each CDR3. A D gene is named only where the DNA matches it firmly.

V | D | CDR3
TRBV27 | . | CASSLARVDHEQYF
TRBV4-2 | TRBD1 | CASSPYTGVRTEAFF
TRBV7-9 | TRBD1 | CASSQGTAPAYEQYF
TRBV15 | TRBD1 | CARPPGQGVSPLHF
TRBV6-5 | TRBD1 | CASSPTGTGEQYF
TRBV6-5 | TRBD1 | CASRPGQGVNEQYF
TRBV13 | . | CASSSGNSGNTIYF
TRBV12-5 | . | CASGFSDSYEQYF
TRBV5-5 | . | CASSSEGDTEAFF
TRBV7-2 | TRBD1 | CASSLGFGDRDHEQYF
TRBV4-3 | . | CASSQEAQGSYEQYF
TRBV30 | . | CAWSSLGFHRDYGYTF
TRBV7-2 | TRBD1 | CASSPGQGTYEQYF
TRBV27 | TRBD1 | CASSWTGEGTEAFF
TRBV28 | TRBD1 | CASSLWGTERRNQPQHF
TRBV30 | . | CAWSDPDQGGGYGYTF
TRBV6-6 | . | CASSYAERVHF
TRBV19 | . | CASLGGGSSYNEQFF
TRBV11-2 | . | CASSLGRDFYEQYF
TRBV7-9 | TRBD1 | CASSGAGGSNYGYTF
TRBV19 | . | CASSIQGIGNSPLHF
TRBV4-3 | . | CASSQDGGRASPLHF
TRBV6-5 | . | CASSFDRWAYEQYF
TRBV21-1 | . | CASSYFSTSGGYEQYF
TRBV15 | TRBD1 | CATSVGTGISTYEQYF
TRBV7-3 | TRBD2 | CASSQGGGNYEQYF
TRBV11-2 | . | CASSSEIVSEKLFF
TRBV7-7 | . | CASSPGLTDTQYF
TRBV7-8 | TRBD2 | CASSRRTSTGGELFF
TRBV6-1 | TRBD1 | CAGGTGGAYEQYF
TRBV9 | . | CASSLDAGKDEQYF
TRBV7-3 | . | CASSLNQVGPGNTEAFF
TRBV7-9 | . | CASSLAQPAYEQYF
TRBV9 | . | CASSSPTGIEQYF
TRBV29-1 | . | CSAPEQGEGGYTF
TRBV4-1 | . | CASSPDSVSYEQYF